Listed here are 26 T cell receptor beta chains from one sample, sequenced in a study of monozygotic twins with inflammatory bowel disease. With the 5' RACE reads reprocessed, TCRdb shows one record per CDR3 protein and no DNA. This sample's table has some 440,000 distinct CDR3 sequences. The sample comprised blood. Receptors originate from a human donor with ulcerative colitis or Crohn's disease, or a healthy co-twin of an affected twin (not recorded which).

The V gene is TRBV5-5, the J gene TRBJ2-5. CDR3 length: 13 residues. Looked up from germline, CDR1 is SGHKS and CDR2 is YYEKEE (reference sequence). This chain's CDR3 is CASSLMGQETQYF.

J is TRBJ1-5 and V is TRBV6-2 or TRBV6-3. CDR1 and CDR2 from the germline V gene are MNHEY and SVGEGT. The CDR3 has 16 amino acids. CDR3 protein: CASSLMGLGSNQPQHF.

This chain links TRBV3-1 with TRBJ2-4. This CDR3 spans 15 amino acids. Germline CDR1 is LGHDT and CDR2 is YNNKEL (reference sequence). CDR3 region: CASSQEDTSRDIQYF.

This chain joins TRBV23-1 and TRBJ1-3. TRBV23-1 is identified as an open reading frame with a role that is uncertain. There are 16 residues in the CDR3. This CDR3 reads CASSSGTESSGNTIYF.

The chain has TRBV2 and TRBJ1-2; TCRdb outputs TRBD1, but without DNA this stays unchecked. CDR3 length equals 13 residues. Germline CDR1 and CDR2: SNHLY and FYNNEI. The CDR3 protein is CASSSTGALGYTF. Based on the CDR3 plus reference TRBV2 and TRBJ1-2, the full variable domain is EPEVTQTPSHQVTQMGQEVILRCVPISNHLYFYWYRQILGQKVEFLVSFYNNEISEKSEIFDDQFSVERPDGSNFTLKIRSTKLEDSAMYFCASSSTGALGYTFGSGTRLTVV.

This chain connects TRBV28 to TRBJ2-5; lacking DNA, the TRBD1 call made by TCRdb goes unchecked. The CDR3 spans 14 residues. Germline V CDR1 and CDR2: MDHEN, SYDVKM. The CDR3: CASSSRQVLGGQYF.

The V and J genes are TRBV18 and TRBJ1-2. The CDR3 consists of 16 residues. The germline V gene encodes CDR1 KGHSH and CDR2 LQKENI. The CDR3: CASSPYTEANLYGYTF.

The chain uses TRBV11-2 and TRBJ1-2. This CDR3 has 14 residues. From germline, CDR1 is SGHAT and CDR2 FQNNGV. The CDR3 sequence is CASSLDGDNYGYTF.

V is TRBV29-1 and J is TRBJ2-2; without DNA, the TCRdb call of TRBD2 cannot be checked. Per germline, CDR1 SQVTM and CDR2 ANQGSEA. The CDR3 contains 12 residues. The CDR3 spells CSGQGPAGELFF.

The chain combines TRBV7-9 with TRBJ2-2; TCRdb picks TRBD2, but there is no DNA to check that call. The germline gives CDR1 SEHNR, CDR2 FQNEAQ (reference sequence). CDR3 length equals 17 residues. The CDR3: CASSLGLGLSGTGELFF.

The chain carries TRBV2 and TRBJ2-7; the D call of TRBD1 rests on TCRdb alone, since no DNA is present to check it. This CDR3 is built from 14 residues. Germline V gives CDR1 SNHLY, CDR2 FYNNEI. Here the CDR3 reads CASRGQGLTYEQYF.

CDR3: CASSYELSGPNTGELFF. The V call is TRBV6-2 or TRBV6-3, the J call TRBJ2-2; without DNA, the TCRdb call of TRBD2 cannot be checked. This CDR3 is built from 17 residues. Germline loops: CDR1 MNHEY, CDR2 SVGEGT.

The chain employs TRBV11-2 and TRBJ2-1; the D call from TCRdb, TRBD1, cannot be confirmed without DNA. This CDR3 comprises 15 residues. The germline gives CDR1 SGHAT, CDR2 FQNNGV. The CDR3: CASSLAPGGHNEQFF.

This chain joins TRBV7-9 and TRBJ1-5; checking the TCRdb D call of TRBD1 is not possible without DNA. Germline assignment: CDR1 SEHNR and CDR2 FQNEAQ (reference sequence). The CDR3 runs to 15 residues. CDR3 sequence: CASSSGGRGNQPQHF.

The V gene is TRBV12-3 or TRBV12-4, the J gene TRBJ2-7; the D call from TCRdb, TRBD1, cannot be confirmed without DNA. The CDR3 is made up of 14 amino acids. CDR3: CASSRRTPPYEQYF.

The chain links TRBV4-3 to TRBJ2-7; TCRdb outputs TRBD1, but without DNA this stays unchecked. The CDR3 length is 17 residues. Germline-derived CDR1 and CDR2 are LGHNA and YSLEER. This CDR3 reads CASSQDGQGKSSYEQYF.

The chain uses TRBV20-1 and TRBJ2-1; there is no DNA to check the TCRdb D call of TRBD1. Germline CDR1 and CDR2: DFQATT and SNEGSKA (reference sequence). The CDR3 spans 13 residues. The CDR3 sequence: CSSWGHSYNEQFF.

The rearrangement joins TRBV12-3 or TRBV12-4 to TRBJ2-2; there is no DNA to check the TCRdb D call of TRBD1. The CDR3 consists of 13 residues. The chain's CDR3 is CAIRDRAPGELFF.

The V and J genes are TRBV7-9 and TRBJ2-7; there is no DNA to check the TCRdb D call of TRBD1. Germline CDR1 and CDR2: SEHNR and FQNEAQ (reference sequence). The CDR3 runs 14 residues. The CDR3 sequence is CASDRGQGGYEQYF. Full variable domain (rest looked up from reference TRBV7-9 and TRBJ2-7): DTGVSQNPRHKITKRGQNVTFRCDPISEHNRLYWYRQTLGQGPEFLTYFQNEAQLEKSRLLSDRFSAERPKGSFSTLEIQRTEQGDSAMYLCASDRGQGGYEQYFGPGTRLTVT.

The chain is built from TRBV5-1 and TRBJ2-1. The germline V gene encodes CDR1 SGHRS and CDR2 YFSETQ. CDR3 length: 16 residues. CDR3 in amino acids: CASSLPRGDSYNEQFF.

V usage is TRBV3-1 and J usage is TRBJ1-3. This CDR3 contains 16 residues. Germline-derived CDR1 and CDR2 are LGHDT and YNNKEL (reference sequence). The CDR3 region is CASSLRSGFSGNTIYF.

The J gene is TRBJ2-5, the V gene TRBV10-3. CDR1 and CDR2 from the germline V gene are ENHRY and SYGVKD. CDR3 size: 13 residues. CDR3 protein: CAISTGFQETQYF.

V usage is TRBV7-2 and J usage is TRBJ2-5; TCRdb proposes TRBD2, but this gene call is untestable without DNA. Germline CDR1 and CDR2: SGHTA and FQGNSA. This CDR3 has 15 residues. CDR3 in amino acids: CASSLAGLAEETQYF.

This chain links TRBV29-1 with TRBJ1-1. The CDR3 is 13 residues long. CDR1 SQVTM and CDR2 ANQGSEA come from the germline V gene. The CDR3 is CSVEVAGNTEAFF.

The chain has TRBV7-2 and TRBJ1-6. From germline, CDR1 is SGHTA and CDR2 FQGNSA. This CDR3 spans 15 amino acids. CDR3 protein: CASSFRQGANSPLHF.

The V call is TRBV10-3, the J call TRBJ2-1; TCRdb's D gene call, TRBD1, goes unchecked for lack of DNA. The CDR3 length is 15 residues. From germline, CDR1 is ENHRY and CDR2 SYGVKD. CDR3 loop: CAISGYGGAINEQFF.